This TCR beta chain was obtained from a study of beta chain features in type 1 diabetes. Regarding the study as a whole: Patients' naive, central memory and Treg TCRB repertoires seemed closer to one another than those of healthy donors.

Reverse transcription of all isolated RNA meant that expressed TCRB transcripts were sequenced. Average reads for naive, central memory and regulatory T cell samples were about 4 million. Generated by immunoSEQ multiplex PCR, the TCRdb table keeps only in-frame clones and is missing some. Altogether around 140,000 clones are present, roughly 9.7% being singletons, with the ten largest covering 0.55% to 0.75%. The junction had 6 bases not matched to a gene; V was cut back by 3 bases and J by 4 bases. The CDR3 loop spans 17 amino acids. The germline V gene encodes CDR1 SGDLS and CDR2 YYNGEE. This clone was counted between two and nine times. What it binds is unknown.

The chain is built from TRBV9 and TRBJ2-1; 14 bases are a match to TRBD2. The sequence was obtained from a middle-aged woman in good health. The sample comprised central memory CD4+ T cells from blood. In DNA, the CDR3 is TGTGCCAGCAGCGGAAGGACTAGCGGGGGGTCATACAATGAGCAGTTCTTC. It yields the protein CASSGRTSGGSYNEQFF.